Listed below are T cell receptor beta chains from one sample, sequenced in a study of T cells in Graves' hyperthyroidism and ophthalmopathy. From the multiplex PCR reads, TCRdb called clonotypes with MiXCR, one entry per CDR3 protein. Among 450,000 to 500,000 distinct CDR3 sequences listed, under 25% were seen once. Source material: blood. These receptors were obtained from a woman in her 70s with Graves' ophthalmopathy. CDR3s include the opening cysteine and the closing phenylalanine or tryptophan. Each record gives: V gene, J gene, CDR3 protein.

TRBV6-2/TRBV6-3	TRBJ2-6	CASSHGTSGANVLTF
TRBV24-1	TRBJ1-1	CATIGGTLQAFF
TRBV6-1	TRBJ2-7	CASSLIPGTNYEQYF
TRBV2	TRBJ2-1	CASSSGSPDEQFF
TRBV5-1	TRBJ2-7	CASSPGRIAGPGLANPEHEQYF
TRBV5-1	TRBJ2-1	CASSNPSGSSDEQFF
TRBV29-1	TRBJ2-2	CSADQGNTGELFF
TRBV28	TRBJ2-5	CASSSPPGLALETQYF
TRBV7-9	TRBJ1-5	CASSLAAGAQPQHF
TRBV7-9	TRBJ2-4	CASSPQLQIAKNIQYF
TRBV27	TRBJ1-2	CASSFPGGSGYTF
TRBV5-6	TRBJ2-7	CASSPAGTGFYEQYF
TRBV30	TRBJ1-1	CAWNWDRGNPFF
TRBV5-1	TRBJ2-1	CASSPGTGDYEQFF
TRBV29-1	TRBJ1-2	CSVEGTGDRYGYTF
TRBV20-1	TRBJ2-1	CSAKTTSGNTYNEQFF
TRBV2	TRBJ2-3	CASSDSQYF
TRBV6-2/TRBV6-3	TRBJ2-2	CASRSSGSGGTGELFF
TRBV11-2	TRBJ2-7	CASSLGLASAEQYF
TRBV20-1	TRBJ1-3	CSGGLGNTIYF
TRBV7-8	TRBJ2-3	CASRISGTRTDTQYF
TRBV20-1	TRBJ1-6	CSARDLLESPLHF
TRBV10-2	TRBJ1-2	CASSESQASLGYTF
TRBV13	TRBJ2-7	CASSSSRSSYEQYF
TRBV7-3	TRBJ2-7	CASSPEGASIYEQYF
TRBV4-3	TRBJ2-3	CASCIAGRTDTQYF
TRBV6-1	TRBJ2-5	CASKERTGGKVGTQYF
TRBV27	TRBJ2-1	CASTPSGSPYNEQFF
TRBV20-1	TRBJ2-1	CSATLSYNEQFF
TRBV7-2	TRBJ2-1	CASTWGSGSNEQFF
TRBV27	TRBJ1-5	CASGFRGGGQPQHF
TRBV20-1	TRBJ1-1	CSARWDTEAFF
TRBV28	TRBJ1-6	CASSLSGDNFSPLHF
TRBV7-2	TRBJ2-7	CASSLAPGHQYEQYF
TRBV27	TRBJ2-7	CASSLTASRWEEQYF
TRBV20-1	TRBJ2-5	CSAHYGRATETQYF
TRBV6-1	TRBJ1-2	CASSRTGLTGYTF
TRBV6-2/TRBV6-3	TRBJ1-1	CASSQGAGTEAFF
TRBV7-3	TRBJ2-6	CASRASGILTGANVLTF
TRBV10-3	TRBJ2-7	CAISPRQGRGEQYF